One sample yielded the 2 T cell receptor beta chains listed below, sequenced in a study of Ad26.COV2.S vaccination and SARS-CoV-2 variants. Repertoires were generated with immunoSEQ multiplex PCR, while TCRdb's copy carries only in-frame clones and drops some. The sample shows roughly 450,000 clones, over 75% of them seen only once. Sample treatment: around 19 received Ad26.COV2.S at low or high dose, single or two shots; five or six received placebo; per-sample allocation not given. Day 63 after the first vaccine or placebo injection was the time point for sampling. The specimen was peripheral blood, collected in a trial of Ad26.COV2.S vaccine versus placebo. Receptor source: a person between 18 and 65 years old who received the Ad26.COV2.S COVID-19 vaccine or a placebo.

The chain carries TRBV5-5 and TRBJ1-2, with D tentatively TRBD1 (6 bases). The V end lost 0 bases, the J end lost 5 bases, and 17 bases lay between the germline ends. The CDR3 spans 16 residues. Germline V CDR1 and CDR2: SGHKS, YYEKEE (reference sequence). The CDR3 coding sequence is TGTGCCAGCAGCTTGGTGGTGGGGGCTTTGTCTTATGGCTACACCTTC. It translates to CASSLVVGALSYGYTF.

This clone was counted a single time. Germline and junction disagree at one end, which may indicate a read error. J is TRBJ2-5 and V is TRBV7-7; unclear D gene. Germline-derived CDR1 and CDR2 are SSHAT and FNYEAQ (reference sequence). The CDR3 has 13 residues. CDR3 nucleotide sequence: TGTGCTAGCAGCCCGTGGGGCCAAGAGACCCAGTACTTC. Translating it yields CASSPWGQETQYF.